The present T cell receptor beta chain was sequenced within a study of T cells in Graves' hyperthyroidism and ophthalmopathy (dated 2019 in TCRdb). Looking at the study overall: Peripheral blood samples were taken at initial diagnosis, before any treatment was given. A discovery cohort of around 98 patients, approximately 45 with Graves' ophthalmopathy and approximately 60 with stable Graves' hyperthyroidism, was used to find distinguishing TCR V-J signatures. An independent validation cohort of around 19 hyperthyroidism patients and 15 or so patients who later progressed to ophthalmopathy tested prospective prediction of ophthalmopathy. The 90 or so discovery patients were randomly split 7:3 into training and test sets. The study also compared thyroid tissue and blood T-cell repertoires from 6 or 7 Graves' hyperthyroidism patients. After blood sampling, hyperthyroidism patients were treated with methimazole at a starting dose of 30 mg daily, and ophthalmopathy patients were treated with high-dose intravenous methylprednisolone. According to the paper, TCR Vbeta CDR3 sequencing was carried out on 120 to 150 peripheral blood samples, which came from fewer than 50 ophthalmopathy, 70 to 80 hyperthyroidism and about 17 progressor patients.

Findings and caveats that apply to the study as a whole: No statistical method was used to set the sample size in advance, and investigators knew the group allocation. Most expanded thyroid clonotypes (frequency above 0.001) were also found in blood, which suggests that blood repertoires may mirror thyroid immune responses. Ophthalmopathy was separated from stable hyperthyroidism by a 13 V-J signature model, with over 85% sensitivity and about 81% specificity obtained in cross-validation and 80%/75% obtained in testing. In validation, progression to ophthalmopathy was predicted by the model with 70.59% sensitivity and around 76% specificity, a median of about 6.8 months before onset.

TCR beta CDR3 regions were amplified from RNA transcripts. The TCR CDR3 was subjected to a first round of RT-PCR using the HTBI primer set and the Qiagen OneStep RT-PCR kit. Libraries were constructed in a second round of multiplex PCR, after which size selection and purification were carried out. Sequencing of the libraries was done on an Illumina HiSeq2000 using paired-end 100 bp reads. In the authors' own workflow: Raw data were processed with SOAPnuke, discarding reads with adapters, uncalled bases, mean Phred below 15, or no exact constant-primer or identifier match. COPE v1.2.5 was used to merge the high-quality paired reads, and each unique nucleotide sequence was defined as a clonotype. MiTCR v1.1 was used to align clonotypes to the IMGT TRBV, TRBD and TRBJ reference segments. The analysis was restricted to V-J combinations with a frequency above 0.0001, which together covered approximately 99% of the repertoires. A TCS score was defined as the ratio of F50 (clonal expansion) to E x V (chaos), with BLOSUM62-based TCRdist applied between CDR3 peptides within each V-J. Welch's t-statistics and random forest reduced roughly 500 V-J features to 13, which were used in a naive Bayes classifier (R e1071). TCRdb took the public reads, trimmed them with fastp at Q25, ran MiXCR for clone calling and kept in-frame beta chains. Duplicate CDR3 protein sequences are folded into a single record with the most common DNA and genes. The V and J calls, along with clone size, are taken from TCRdb and not from the paper's own processing. Present in this sample are about 270,000 distinct CDR3 sequences, approximately 23% of which were seen just once. The ten largest clonotypes hold under 40% of the sample.

This clonotype came up many times. Its antigen remains undetermined. Per-nucleotide qualities are absent, and no much larger clonotype sits a single base away. Moderately to severely active disease, a Clinical Activity Score of at least 3, a NOSPECS grade of at least 4, and a duration under 3 months were present in ophthalmopathy patients. Any patient with an uncontrolled infection, another autoimmune disease, pregnancy or lactation was excluded. Diagnoses were based on clinical symptoms, serum thyroxine and TRAb, thyroid ultrasound and orbital computed tomography. Ficoll-Paque density gradient centrifugation was used to isolate PBMCs from about 10 ml of fresh peripheral blood. Total RNA was extracted with Trizol reagent, and quality was checked on an Agilent 2100 Bioanalyzer. The V end loses 5 bases and the J end loses 3 bases, and a stretch of 11 bases separates them. From the germline V gene, CDR1 is SQVTM and CDR2 is ANQGSEA. The CDR3 starts with the cysteine, ends with the phenylalanine, and has 12 residues. Of the read, only the CDR3 DNA is kept; its 36 bases are in frame from base 1.

The sequenced sample consisted of blood. The sequence is built from TRBV29-1 and TRBJ2-7, with a tentative D gene TRBD2 over 5 matching bases. The receptor comes from a woman aged 35 to 49 with Graves' ophthalmopathy. The CDR3 reads as follows: CSVSTDYYEQYF. The DNA reads TGCAGCGTTAGTACAGACTACTACGAGCAGTACTTC.